This entry lists 18 T cell receptor beta chains sequenced from one sample in a study of T cells in Graves' hyperthyroidism and ophthalmopathy. RNA transcripts provided the source from which TCR beta CDR3 regions were amplified. An initial round of RT-PCR targeting the TCR CDR3 relied on the HTBI primer set. TCRdb called the multiplex PCR reads again in MiXCR, with one record for every CDR3 protein. The data show 250,000 to 350,000 distinct CDR3 sequences, 15% to 20% seen once. Material: blood. These TCRs come from a man younger than 40 with Graves' hyperthyroidism.

There are many counts of this clonotype. For the CDR3, the DNA is TGTGCCAGCAGTCTCCGGGTGGAGACCCAGTACTTC. Its translation: CASSLRVETQYF. The rearrangement uses TRBV28 and TRBJ2-5; no definite D call. The CDR3 is 12 amino acids. The germline V gene encodes CDR1 MDHEN and CDR2 SYDVKM. Deletions cut 5 bases from V and 5 bases from J, with 9 bases between.

The table lists this clonotype with a few counts. The chain joins TRBV7-9 to TRBJ2-7; D call uncertain. Looked up from germline, CDR1 is SEHNR and CDR2 is FQNEAQ (reference sequence). V lost 2 bases and J 1 base, leaving 18 bases between the germline ends. The length of the CDR3 is 17 residues. The CDR3 sequence is CASSLYGGRAPSYEQYF. DNA for the CDR3: TGTGCCAGCAGCTTATATGGCGGCAGAGCGCCTTCCTACGAGCAGTACTTC.

This clonotype was picked up one time. The CDR3 here is CASSWDSRTDTQYF. For the CDR3, the DNA is TGTGCCAGCAGTTGGGACTCCCGCACAGATACGCAGTATTTT. The chain couples TRBV28 to TRBJ2-3; a weak D match, TRBD2 (6 bases). V lost 4 bases and J lost 1, with 9 bases in between. This CDR3 contains 14 residues. Germline V lookup: CDR1 MDHEN, CDR2 SYDVKM. The entire variable domain, with the rest obtained from reference TRBV28 and TRBJ2-3, is as follows: DVKVTQSSRYLVKRTGEKVFLECVQDMDHENMFWYRQDPGLGLRLIYFSYDVKMKEKGDIPEGYSVSREKKERFSLILESASTNQTSMYLCASSWDSRTDTQYFGPGTRLTVL.

This sequence joins TRBV4-2 and TRBJ2-7; a weak D match, TRBD1 (6 bases). Between the trimmed V and J ends, which lost 2 bases and 2 bases, there was a span of 10 bases. The CDR3 has 14 amino acids. CDR1 LGHNA and CDR2 YNFKEQ come from the germline V gene. Written as DNA, the CDR3 is TGTGCCAGCAGCCAACAGGGGATGACCTACGAGCAGTACTTC. Translation: CASSQQGMTYEQYF.

A single count supports this clonotype. This sequence joins TRBV12-3 or TRBV12-4 and TRBJ1-5; D may be TRBD1 (6 bases). With 4 bases removed from V and 5 bases from J, the gap between germline ends came to 12 bases. The CDR3 contains 14 residues. The CDR3, as DNA: TGTGCCAGCAGTTCTTCCTACAGGGATCAGCCCCAGCATTTT. Amino acids: CASSSSYRDQPQHF.

The sample holds many counts of this clonotype. V and J are TRBV29-1 and TRBJ2-3; 10 bases fit TRBD2. Germline CDR1 reads SQVTM; CDR2 reads ANQGSEA. The CDR3 extends over 22 amino acids. J lost 2 bases, V lost 6 bases, and 29 bases had no gene match. The CDR3 here is CSVKGASGSFSRTSVVTDTQYF. The CDR3 coding sequence is TGCAGCGTCAAAGGGGCTAGCGGGAGCTTTAGCCGGACCTCTGTTGTCACAGATACGCAGTATTTT.

This clonotype was counted many times. The V gene is TRBV27, the J gene TRBJ2-1; D unclear. The germline V gene has CDR1 MNHEY and CDR2 SMNVEV (reference sequence). This CDR3 spans 13 amino acids. V dropped 2 bases and J dropped 5 bases, with 7 bases sitting between them. DNA of the CDR3: TGTGCCAGCAGTTTAAGGGTCGACAATGAGCAGTTCTTC. Translated, it gives CASSLRVDNEQFF.

This clonotype showed up just a few times. The chain links TRBV20-1 to TRBJ1-5; D is possibly TRBD1 (5 bases). V lost 0 bases, J lost 7 bases, and 19 bases lay in between. The germline V gene has CDR1 DFQATT and CDR2 SNEGSKA (reference sequence). This CDR3 has 16 amino acids. Here the CDR3 reads CSARDREGLFSQPQHF. CDR3 in DNA: TGCAGTGCTAGAGATCGAGAGGGGCTCTTCAGCCAGCCCCAGCATTTT.

The rearrangement links TRBV29-1 to TRBJ2-1; possible D gene TRBD2, 6 bases. V was pared by 5 bases and J by 8 bases, with 16 bases between. Germline V lookup: CDR1 SQVTM, CDR2 ANQGSEA. CDR3 size: 13 residues. For the CDR3, the DNA is TGCAGCGTTATGGACTGGAGGGCTGATGAGCAGTTCTTC. Amino acids: CSVMDWRADEQFF.

This clonotype occurred many times. V is TRBV2 and J is TRBJ1-3, with a weak D call TRBD1 (6 bases). The CDR3 consists of 12 residues. The germline gives CDR1 SNHLY, CDR2 FYNNEI. Deletions cut 3 bases from V and 7 bases from J, with 7 bases between. The CDR3 loop is CASSDRGNTIYF. The CDR3 coding sequence is TGTGCCAGCAGTGACAGGGGCAACACCATATATTTT. Filled out from reference TRBV2 and TRBJ1-3, the complete variable domain reads EPEVTQTPSHQVTQMGQEVILRCVPISNHLYFYWYRQILGQKVEFLVSFYNNEISEKSEIFDDQFSVERPDGSNFTLKIRSTKLEDSAMYFCASSDRGNTIYFGEGSWLTVV.

The table lists this clonotype with many counts. The chain uses TRBV6-5 and TRBJ2-1; D possibly corresponds to TRBD2 (6 bases). This CDR3 has 15 amino acids. Trimming took 9 bases from V and 1 from J, leaving 16 bases between them. The germline CDR1 and CDR2 sequences are MNHEY and SVGAGI. The CDR3 loop is CASRLRLVSYNEQFF. CDR3 coding DNA: TGTGCCAGTCGGTTACGACTAGTATCCTACAATGAGCAGTTCTTC.

Many counts were recorded for this clonotype. This rearrangement joins TRBV11-2 to TRBJ2-5, with D perhaps being TRBD1 or TRBD2 (5 bases each). Looked up from germline, CDR1 is SGHAT and CDR2 is FQNNGV. Trimming cost V 5 bases and J 5 bases, with 18 bases left between them. The CDR3 runs 15 residues. CDR3 amino acids: CASSTPRGLRETQYF. The CDR3, as DNA: TGTGCCAGCAGCACCCCCCGGGGCCTGAGGGAGACCCAGTACTTC.

Many counts were recorded for this clonotype. The chain employs TRBV7-2 and TRBJ2-7; D may be TRBD1 or TRBD2 (6 bases each). V shed 1 base and J shed 1 base, with 17 bases lying between them. The CDR3 totals 17 residues. The germline V gene has CDR1 SGHTA and CDR2 FQGNSA. CDR3 in amino acids: CASSLGMGGPISYEQYF. The CDR3, as DNA: TGTGCCAGCAGCTTAGGAATGGGGGGCCCAATTTCCTACGAGCAGTACTTC.

This clonotype appeared many times. The chain carries TRBV20-1 and TRBJ1-5; D unclear. V dropped 3 bases and J dropped 0 bases, with 12 bases sitting between them. The germline V gene encodes CDR1 DFQATT and CDR2 SNEGSKA (reference sequence). This CDR3 comprises 15 residues. This CDR3 is CSASRPSSSNQPQHF. The DNA for the CDR3 is TGCAGTGCTAGTAGGCCATCTTCTAGCAATCAGCCCCAGCATTTT.

This clonotype has a count of ten or more. The rearrangement links TRBV6-1 to TRBJ2-4; D may be TRBD2 (6 bases). V was clipped by 8 bases and J by 8 bases, with 16 bases between them. Per the germline V gene, CDR1 is MNHNS and CDR2 is SASEGT. The CDR3 is 13 residues long. CDR3 DNA: TGTGCCAGCTCGTGGGAGGCCCTTTACATTCAGTACTTC. Its translation: CASSWEALYIQYF.

This clonotype was recorded at least ten times. CDR3 sequence: CASSLDLGNTEAFF. As DNA, the CDR3 is TGTGCCAGCAGCTTAGATCTGGGGAACACTGAAGCTTTCTTT. The chain is built from TRBV11-3 and TRBJ1-1, with D unclear. Deletions cut 0 bases from V and 1 base from J, with 6 bases between. There are 14 residues in the CDR3. Germline values: CDR1 SGHNT, CDR2 YENEEA.

The CDR3, as DNA: TGTGCCACCAGACCGTACAGGGATCCCGGCTCTGGGGCCAACGTCCTGACTTTC. Its protein is CATRPYRDPGSGANVLTF. V is TRBV15 and J is TRBJ2-6, with TRBD1 as a possible D gene (6 bases). This CDR3 has 18 amino acids. The ends were cut back, 6 bases at V and 0 bases at J, with 18 bases in the middle. The V gene's germline CDR1 is LNHNV and CDR2 YYDKDF (reference sequence). Complete variable domain (other parts from reference TRBV15 and TRBJ2-6): DAMVIQNPRYQVTQFGKPVTLSCSQTLNHNVMYWYQQKSSQAPKLLFHYYDKDFNNEADTPDNFQSRRPNTSFCFLDIRSPGLGDTAMYLCATRPYRDPGSGANVLTFGAGSRLTVL.

This clonotype was seen ten or more times. V and J are TRBV5-1 and TRBJ2-1; 7 bases agree with TRBD2. V was pared by 2 bases and J by 9 bases, with 8 bases of the junction left unmatched. In germline, CDR1 is SGHRS, CDR2 YFSETQ. CDR3 length: 14 amino acids. The CDR3 DNA is TGCGCCAGCAGCTTCGGCGGGAGAGGGACTGAGCAGTTCTTC. As protein: CASSFGGRGTEQFF. The whole variable domain, filled in from reference TRBV5-1 and TRBJ2-1, reads KAGVTQTPRYLIKTRGQQVTLSCSPISGHRSVSWYQQTPGQGLQFLFEYFSETQRNKGNFPGRFSGRQFSNSRSEMNVSTLELGDSALYLCASSFGGRGTEQFFGPGTRLTVL.